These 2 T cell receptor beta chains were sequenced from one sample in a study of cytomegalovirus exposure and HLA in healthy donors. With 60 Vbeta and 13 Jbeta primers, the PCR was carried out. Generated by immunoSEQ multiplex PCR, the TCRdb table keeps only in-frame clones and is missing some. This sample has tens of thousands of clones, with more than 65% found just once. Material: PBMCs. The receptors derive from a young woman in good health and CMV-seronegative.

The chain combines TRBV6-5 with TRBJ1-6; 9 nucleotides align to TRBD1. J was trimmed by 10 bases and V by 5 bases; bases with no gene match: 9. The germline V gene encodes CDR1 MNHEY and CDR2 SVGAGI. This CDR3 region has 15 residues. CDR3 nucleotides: TGTGCCAGCAGTGCTACCGGGACAGGGAAATCACCCCTCCACTTT. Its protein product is CASSATGTGKSPLHF.

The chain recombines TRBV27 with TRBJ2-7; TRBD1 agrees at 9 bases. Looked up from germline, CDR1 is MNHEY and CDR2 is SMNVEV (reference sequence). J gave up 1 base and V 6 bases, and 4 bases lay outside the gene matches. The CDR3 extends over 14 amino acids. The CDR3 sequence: CASRETGGSYEQYF. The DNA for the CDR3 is TGTGCCAGCAGGGAGACAGGGGGGTCCTACGAGCAGTACTTC.